The 12 T cell receptor beta chains listed next were all sequenced from one sample in a study of T-cell memory formation after mild COVID-19 (dated by TCRdb to about 2021). The library was generated by 5' RACE. Sequencing was carried out with an Illumina NovaSeq 6000. The public reads were reprocessed in TCRdb via fastp at Q25 and MiXCR, keeping in-frame beta chains. Each CDR3 protein gets just one entry, which takes the most common genes and DNA from the rows behind it. Present in this sample are about 270,000 distinct CDR3 sequences, over 15% of which were seen just once. The ten largest clones capture roughly a fifth of the sample. Input material: PBMCs or a T cell subset sorted from them (not recorded which). These receptors were collected from a man between 18 and 35 years old who had mild COVID-19 (a few samples of this study predate the infection). The sample titles of this study are shuffled in the database, so cell type and time point are left out; the donor was told from shared clones.

This chain joins TRBV6-1 and TRBJ2-1; 12 positions agree with TRBD2. V dropped 7 bases and J dropped 7; count of bases not matched to a gene: 8. The V gene's germline CDR1 is MNHNS and CDR2 SASEGT. The CDR3 consists of 15 residues. The CDR3 coding sequence is TGTGCCAGCATGTGGACTAGCGGGGTGGGAAATGAGCAGTTCTTC. Residues: CASMWTSGVGNEQFF.

The chain couples TRBV7-7 to TRBJ2-2; maybe TRBD1 (6 bases). The CDR3 extends over 14 amino acids. Trimming cost V 4 bases and J 7 bases, with 13 bases left between them. Looked up from germline, CDR1 is SSHAT and CDR2 is FNYEAQ (reference sequence). This CDR3 reads CASSSDRPGGELFF. As DNA, the CDR3 is TGTGCCAGCAGCTCGGACAGACCTGGCGGGGAGCTGTTTTTT.

This clonotype was detected only a few times. The chain carries TRBV11-2 and TRBJ2-1; D is unclear. V was pared by 3 bases and J by 2 bases, with 14 bases between. In germline, CDR1 is SGHAT, CDR2 FQNNGV. CDR3 length: 16 residues. For the CDR3, the DNA is TGTGCCAGCAGCTTTCCGACGGGCCCCCCCTACAATGAGCAGTTCTTC. The encoded protein is CASSFPTGPPYNEQFF.

This sequence joins TRBV7-8 and TRBJ1-1; D perhaps matches TRBD1 (6 bases). This CDR3 is 13 amino acids long. V was shortened by 2 bases and J by 7 bases, with 11 bases between the two germline ends. Germline loops: CDR1 SGHVS, CDR2 FQNEAQ. The CDR3 sequence: CASSLIRGYEAFF. The CDR3 nucleotides are TGTGCCAGCAGCTTAATCAGGGGATATGAAGCTTTCTTT.

V usage is TRBV29-1 and J usage is TRBJ1-5; D is possibly TRBD1 (5 bases). V lost 4 bases and J lost 3, with 10 bases in between. Germline assignment: CDR1 SQVTM and CDR2 ANQGSEA. The CDR3 is 13 amino acids. The CDR3 protein is CSVGGGANQPQHF. For the CDR3, the DNA is TGCAGCGTTGGGGGGGGAGCCAATCAGCCCCAGCATTTT.

The chain couples TRBV7-9 to TRBJ1-6, with D unclear. With 1 base removed from V and 7 bases from J, the gap between germline ends came to 8 bases. Germline V gene lookup returns CDR1 SEHNR and CDR2 FQNEAQ (reference sequence). This CDR3 has 14 residues. For the CDR3, the DNA is TGTGCCAGCAGCTTAGAATATGGCAATTCACCCCTCCACTTT. Translated: CASSLEYGNSPLHF.

CDR3 DNA: TGTGCCAGCTCGCCGGTCCCCCGGGTCCACGAGCAGTACTTC. Its protein is CASSPVPRVHEQYF. This chain joins TRBV18 and TRBJ2-7; no clear D gene. Trimming shortened V by 6 bases and J by 5 bases, and 17 bases separated the two germline ends. The germline CDR1 and CDR2 sequences are KGHSH and LQKENI. CDR3 length: 14 residues. Full variable domain (missing parts from reference TRBV18 and TRBJ2-7): NAGVMQNPRHLVRRRGQEARLRCSPMKGHSHVYWYRQLPEEGLKFMVYLQKENIIDESGMPKERFSAEFPKEGPSILRIQQVVRGDSAAYFCASSPVPRVHEQYFGPGTRLTVT.

This clonotype has only one observation. V gene TRBV4-2 combines with J gene TRBJ1-3, with a possible D match to TRBD1 (5 bases). This CDR3 has 19 residues. Germline V gene lookup returns CDR1 LGHNA and CDR2 YNFKEQ. The germline V and J ends were trimmed by 3 bases and 2 bases, with 23 bases remaining between them. The CDR3 DNA follows: TGTGCCAGCAGCCAGTCCCGGGACCTGGAGCAATGGGCTGGAAACACCATATATTTT. Amino acid sequence: CASSQSRDLEQWAGNTIYF.

This chain joins TRBV6-5 and TRBJ1-6, with unresolved D. V was cut by 0 bases and J by 7 bases, with 7 bases left in between. There are 14 residues in the CDR3. Germline-derived CDR1 and CDR2 are MNHEY and SVGAGI. The CDR3 here is CASSYSGPNSPLHF. The CDR3 coding sequence is TGTGCCAGCAGTTACTCAGGGCCAAATTCACCCCTCCACTTT.

The rearrangement joins TRBV4-1 to TRBJ1-5; D unclear. CDR3 length: 16 residues. Trimming cost V 4 bases and J 5 bases, with 18 bases left between them. Germline V gene sequence: CDR1 MGHRA, CDR2 YSYEKL. CDR3 in DNA: TGCGCCAGCAGCCCGGCCTTGAGACGGACCCATCAGCCCCAGCATTTT. It translates to CASSPALRRTHQPQHF.

This clonotype was seen only a few times. The chain employs TRBV12-3 or TRBV12-4 and TRBJ2-5, with 11 bases fitting TRBD2. The CDR3 totals 16 residues. V trimming: 6 bases; J trimming: 1 base; junction bases outside the gene matches: 7. In nucleotides, the CDR3 is TGTGCCAGCAGCCGTGGTAGCGGGGGGGTCCAAGAGACCCAGTACTTC. It encodes CASSRGSGGVQETQYF.

The rearrangement links TRBV19 to TRBJ1-2; 7 bases fit TRBD1. CDR1 LNHDA and CDR2 SQIVND come from the germline V gene (reference sequence). The CDR3 runs 14 residues. V lost 6 bases, J lost 3 bases, and 7 bases stayed unmatched. The CDR3 loop is CASSKEGQHYGYTF. CDR3 DNA sequence: TGTGCCAGTAGCAAGGAGGGACAGCACTATGGCTACACCTTC.